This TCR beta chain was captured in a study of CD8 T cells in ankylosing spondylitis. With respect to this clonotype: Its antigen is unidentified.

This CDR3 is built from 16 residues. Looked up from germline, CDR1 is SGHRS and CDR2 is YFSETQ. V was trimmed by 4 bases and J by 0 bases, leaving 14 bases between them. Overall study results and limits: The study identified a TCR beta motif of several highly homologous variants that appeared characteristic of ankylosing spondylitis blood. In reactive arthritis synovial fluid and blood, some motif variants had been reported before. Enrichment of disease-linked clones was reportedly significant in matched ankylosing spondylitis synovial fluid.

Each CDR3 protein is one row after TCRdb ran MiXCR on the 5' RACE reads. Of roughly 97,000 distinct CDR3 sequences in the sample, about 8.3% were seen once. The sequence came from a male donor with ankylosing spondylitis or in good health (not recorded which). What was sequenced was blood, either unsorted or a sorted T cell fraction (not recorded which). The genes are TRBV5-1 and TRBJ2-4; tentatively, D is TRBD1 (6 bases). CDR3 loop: CASSPRTALAKNIQYF. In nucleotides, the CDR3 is TGCGCCAGCAGCCCGAGGACAGCCCTAGCCAAAAACATTCAGTACTTC.